The present T cell receptor beta chain was sequenced within a study of early T cells in non-severe SARS-CoV-2 infection (dated by TCRdb to about 2021). Turning to the overall study: TCR sequencing used bulk RNA from unsorted whole blood, so alpha and beta chains could not be paired.

This was a case-control study nested in a cohort of healthcare workers in London, UK, who had nasopharyngeal swab PCR tests and blood samples taken every week. Healthcare workers were recruited between 23 and 31 March 2020, during the week of the UK lockdown, and were followed weekly for up to about 15 weeks. This clonotype was counted only a few times. No cognate antigen has been identified for it. The record has no base qualities; no much larger clone is one base away. Library prep was done by 5' RACE. This sample was sequenced with a NextSeq 500. In the TCR library protocol, unique molecular identifiers were attached to individual cDNA molecules to correct for PCR bias and sequencing error. Both TCR alpha and beta chains were sequenced, and tight co-correlation was observed between alpha and beta sequence abundances in each sample. In the authors' own workflow: Decombinator V4 was used to perform V gene, J gene and CDR3 annotation of TCR sequences. Expanded TCRs were defined as changing significantly between any two time points under a Poisson model with p below 0.0001. TCR abundances were normalised to the total number of TCRs sequenced in each sample and reported as counts per million. VDJdb, accessed 1 November 2021, was searched for CMV, EBV and SARS-CoV-2 annotated TCRs, excluding TCRs annotated for multiple antigens. The public sequencing data were trimmed at Q25 with fastp and processed into clonotypes with MiXCR by TCRdb, which kept only in-frame beta chains. All rows with the same CDR3 protein become a single entry with the most common DNA and genes. The V and J calls shown here were made by TCRdb, not taken from the authors' results. The sample table records around 83,000 distinct CDR3 sequences; 10% of these occur just once. Clones ranked in the top ten supply 8% to 10% of the sample.

The study at large found these results: VDJdb matching was skewed toward anti-spike CD8 responses and likely underestimated virus-specific expansions, missing private and CD4 specificities.

The sequence was collected from an adult who was a healthcare worker with PCR-confirmed SARS-CoV-2 infection or an uninfected control (not recorded which). Source: whole blood, taken at baseline.

The encoded CDR3 is CASSFRGTEQFF. DNA sequence: TGTGCCAGCTCCTTTAGAGGGACTGAGCAGTTCTTC. The sequence joins TRBV6-5 to TRBJ2-1; the D call is tentative, TRBD1 or TRBD2, as each matches 5 bases. The CDR3 spans 12 residues, from the cysteine through the phenylalanine. The only DNA kept is the CDR3, 36 bases in frame from the first base. V loses 8 bases, J loses 9 bases, and the germline ends lie 14 bases apart. In the germline V gene, CDR1 corresponds to MNHEY and CDR2 to SVGAGI.